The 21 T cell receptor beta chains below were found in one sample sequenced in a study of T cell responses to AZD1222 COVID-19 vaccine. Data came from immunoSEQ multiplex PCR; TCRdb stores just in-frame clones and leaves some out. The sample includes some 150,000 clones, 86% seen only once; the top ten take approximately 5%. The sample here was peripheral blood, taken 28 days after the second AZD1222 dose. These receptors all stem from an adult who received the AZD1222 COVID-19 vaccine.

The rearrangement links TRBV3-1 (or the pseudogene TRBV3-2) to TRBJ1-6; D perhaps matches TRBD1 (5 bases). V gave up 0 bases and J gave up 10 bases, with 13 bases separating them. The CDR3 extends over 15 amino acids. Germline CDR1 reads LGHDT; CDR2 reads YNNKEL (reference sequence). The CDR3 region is CASSQDYQGWSPLHF. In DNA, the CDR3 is TGTGCCAGCAGCCAAGATTATCAGGGTTGGTCACCCCTCCACTTT.

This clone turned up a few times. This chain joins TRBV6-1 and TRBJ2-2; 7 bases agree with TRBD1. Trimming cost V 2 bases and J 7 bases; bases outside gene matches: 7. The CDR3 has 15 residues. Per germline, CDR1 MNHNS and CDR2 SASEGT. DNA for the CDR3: TGTGCCAGCAGTGAACTCTTGACAGGGTTCGGGGAGCTGTTTTTT. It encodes CASSELLTGFGELFF.

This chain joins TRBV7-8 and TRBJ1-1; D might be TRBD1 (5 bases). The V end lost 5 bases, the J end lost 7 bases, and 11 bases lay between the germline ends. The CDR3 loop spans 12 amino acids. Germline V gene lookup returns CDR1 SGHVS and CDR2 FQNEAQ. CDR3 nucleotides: TGTGCCAGCAGCCGCAGGGTACATGAAGCTTTCTTT. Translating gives CASSRRVHEAFF.

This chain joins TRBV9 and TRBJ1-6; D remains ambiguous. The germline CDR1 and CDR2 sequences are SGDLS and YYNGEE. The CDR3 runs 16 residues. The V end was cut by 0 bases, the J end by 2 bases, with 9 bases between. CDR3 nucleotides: TGTGCCAGCAGCGTAGGAGGTAACCCCTATAATTCACCCCTCCACTTT. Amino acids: CASSVGGNPYNSPLHF.

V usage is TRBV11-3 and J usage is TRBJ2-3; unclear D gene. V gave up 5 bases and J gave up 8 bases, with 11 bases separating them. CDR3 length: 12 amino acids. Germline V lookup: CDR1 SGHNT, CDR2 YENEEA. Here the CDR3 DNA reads TGTGCCAGCAGCCCGGTTCCCGGTACGCAGTATTTT. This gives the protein CASSPVPGTQYF.

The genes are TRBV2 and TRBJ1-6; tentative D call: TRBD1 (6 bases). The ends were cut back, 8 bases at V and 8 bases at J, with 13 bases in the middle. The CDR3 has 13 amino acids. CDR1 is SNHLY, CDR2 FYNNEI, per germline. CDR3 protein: CASAIYRDSPLHF. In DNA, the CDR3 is TGTGCCAGCGCAATTTACAGGGATTCACCCCTCCACTTT.

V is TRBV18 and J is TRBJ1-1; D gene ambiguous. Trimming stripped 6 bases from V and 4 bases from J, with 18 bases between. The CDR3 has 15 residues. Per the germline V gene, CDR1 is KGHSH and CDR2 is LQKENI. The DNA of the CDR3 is TGTGCCAGCTCCCAAGATCGACGTGGTGGCACTGAAGCTTTCTTT. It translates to CASSQDRRGGTEAFF.

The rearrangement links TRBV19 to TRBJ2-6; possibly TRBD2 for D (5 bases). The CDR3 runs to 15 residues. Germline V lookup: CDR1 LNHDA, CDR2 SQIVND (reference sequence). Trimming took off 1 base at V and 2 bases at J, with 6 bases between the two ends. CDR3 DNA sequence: TGTGCCAGTAGTATAGTGAGGGCTGGGGCCAACGTCCTGACTTTC. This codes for CASSIVRAGANVLTF.

CDR3 coding DNA: TGTGCCAGCAGTTTATTAGGGACTGAAGCTTTCTTT. As protein: CASSLLGTEAFF. V and J are TRBV28 and TRBJ1-1; D call uncertain. Trimming took 1 base from V and 5 from J, leaving 5 bases between them. CDR3 length: 12 residues. CDR1 is MDHEN, CDR2 SYDVKM, per germline.

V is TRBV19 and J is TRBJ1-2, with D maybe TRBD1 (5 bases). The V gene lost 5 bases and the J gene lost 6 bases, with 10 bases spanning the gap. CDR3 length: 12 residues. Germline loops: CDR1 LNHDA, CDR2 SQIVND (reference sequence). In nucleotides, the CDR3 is TGTGCCAGTAGTTACGCAGGGAATGGCTACACCTTC. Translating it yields CASSYAGNGYTF.

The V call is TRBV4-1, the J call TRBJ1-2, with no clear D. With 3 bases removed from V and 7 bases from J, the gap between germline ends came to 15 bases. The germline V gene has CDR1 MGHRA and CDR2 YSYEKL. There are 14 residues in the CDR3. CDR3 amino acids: CASSHPPGRPGYTF. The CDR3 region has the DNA TGCGCCAGCAGCCACCCCCCCGGACGTCCTGGCTACACCTTC.

The CDR3 DNA sequence: TGTGCCACCAGTGATTTTACAGGGAAGAGCTATGGCTACACCTTC. Residues: CATSDFTGKSYGYTF. The chain joins TRBV24-1 to TRBJ1-2, with D tentatively TRBD1 (6 bases). With 1 base removed from V and 4 bases from J, the gap between germline ends came to 12 bases. The CDR3 consists of 15 residues. CDR1 KGHDR and CDR2 SFDVKD come from the germline V gene.

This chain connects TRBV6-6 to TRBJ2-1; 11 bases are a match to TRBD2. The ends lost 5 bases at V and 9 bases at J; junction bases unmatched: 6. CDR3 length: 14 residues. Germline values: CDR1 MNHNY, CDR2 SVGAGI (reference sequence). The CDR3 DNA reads TGTGCCAGCAGTGGGACTAGCGGACCCGGTGAGCAGTTCTTC. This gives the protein CASSGTSGPGEQFF.

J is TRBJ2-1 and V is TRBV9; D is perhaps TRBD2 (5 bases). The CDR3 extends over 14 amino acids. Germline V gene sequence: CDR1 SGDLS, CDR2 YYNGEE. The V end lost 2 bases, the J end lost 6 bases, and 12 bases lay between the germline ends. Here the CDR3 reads CASSVGNPFNEQFF. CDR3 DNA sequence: TGTGCCAGCAGCGTCGGGAATCCTTTCAATGAGCAGTTCTTC.

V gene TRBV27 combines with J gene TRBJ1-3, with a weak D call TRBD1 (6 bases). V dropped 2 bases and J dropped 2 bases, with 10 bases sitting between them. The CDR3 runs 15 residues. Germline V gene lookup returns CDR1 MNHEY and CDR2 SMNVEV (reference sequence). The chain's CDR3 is CASSLTGTPGNTIYF. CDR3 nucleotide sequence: TGTGCCAGCAGTTTAACAGGGACCCCTGGAAACACCATATATTTT.

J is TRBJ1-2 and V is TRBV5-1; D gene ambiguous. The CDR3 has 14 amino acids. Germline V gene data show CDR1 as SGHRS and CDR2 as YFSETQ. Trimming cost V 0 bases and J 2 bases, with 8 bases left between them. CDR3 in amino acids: CASSLVEGNYGYTF. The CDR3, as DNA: TGCGCCAGCAGCTTGGTCGAGGGAAACTATGGCTACACCTTC.

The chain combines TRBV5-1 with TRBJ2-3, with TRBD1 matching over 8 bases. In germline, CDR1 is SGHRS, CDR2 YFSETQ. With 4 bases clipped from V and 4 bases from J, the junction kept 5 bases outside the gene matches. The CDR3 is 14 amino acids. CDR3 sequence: CASSPWTGPDTQYF. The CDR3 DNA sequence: TGCGCCAGCAGCCCATGGACAGGGCCAGATACGCAGTATTTT.

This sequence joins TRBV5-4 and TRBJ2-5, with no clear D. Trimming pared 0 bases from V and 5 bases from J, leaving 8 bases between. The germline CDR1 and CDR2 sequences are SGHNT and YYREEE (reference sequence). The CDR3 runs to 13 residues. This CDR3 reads CASSLVMEETQYF. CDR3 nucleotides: TGTGCCAGCAGCTTGGTGATGGAGGAGACCCAGTACTTC. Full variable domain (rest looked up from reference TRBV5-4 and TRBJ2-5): ETGVTQSPTHLIKTRGQQVTLRCSSQSGHNTVSWYQQALGQGPQFIFQYYREEENGRGNFPPRFSGLQFPNYSSELNVNALELDDSALYLCASSLVMEETQYFGPGTRLLVL.

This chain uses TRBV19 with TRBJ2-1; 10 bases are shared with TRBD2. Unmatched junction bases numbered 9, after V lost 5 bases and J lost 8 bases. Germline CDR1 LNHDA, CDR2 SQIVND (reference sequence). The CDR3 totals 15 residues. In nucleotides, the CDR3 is TGTGCCAGTAGTCCCCTAGCGGGAGCTATGGATGAGCAGTTCTTC. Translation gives CASSPLAGAMDEQFF.

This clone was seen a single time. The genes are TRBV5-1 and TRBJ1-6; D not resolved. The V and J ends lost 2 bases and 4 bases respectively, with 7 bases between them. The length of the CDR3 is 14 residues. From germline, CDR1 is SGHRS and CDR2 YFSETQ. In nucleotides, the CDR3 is TGCGCCAGCAGCTTCCTCGAGTATAATTCACCCCTCCACTTT. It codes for CASSFLEYNSPLHF.

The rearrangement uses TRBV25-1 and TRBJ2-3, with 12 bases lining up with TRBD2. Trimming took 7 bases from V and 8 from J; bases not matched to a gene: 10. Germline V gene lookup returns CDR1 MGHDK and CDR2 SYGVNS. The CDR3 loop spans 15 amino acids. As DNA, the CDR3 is TGTGCCAGCACGTCTAGCGGGGGGGCTGGGGCTACGCAGTATTTT. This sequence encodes CASTSSGGAGATQYF.